This T cell receptor beta chain is drawn from a study of identifying expanded T cells in peripheral blood. CDR3 size: 14 residues. The germline V gene has CDR1 LNHDA and CDR2 SQIVND (reference sequence). The V end lost 5 bases, the J end lost 3 bases, and 12 bases lay between the germline ends. This clone appeared once. During the collection period, no donor immune events like infections were recorded. Profiling relied on immunoSEQ multiplex PCR, and the TCRdb table lists in-frame clones only, not all of them. The sample lists about 80,000 clones; about 90% were seen once. The chain employs TRBV19 and TRBJ2-3; D ambiguous. This receptor was taken from a person aged 18-69 years in good health. Sequenced: blood. The CDR3 loop reads CASSPQAATDTQYF. Written as DNA, the CDR3 is TGTGCCAGTAGTCCCCAGGCGGCAACAGATACGCAGTATTTT.